The source of this T cell receptor beta chain is a study of Graves' ophthalmopathy and Graves' hyperthyroidism. Losses at the gene ends were 6 bases for V and 3 bases for J; bases not matched to a gene: 8. CDR3 length: 15 residues. Germline V CDR1 and CDR2: SGHRS, YFSETQ. Amplified material comprised TCR beta CDR3 regions derived from RNA transcripts. An initial RT-PCR round employing HTBI primers preceded a second-round multiplex PCR. TCRdb reprocessed the multiplex PCR reads with MiXCR, giving one entry per CDR3 protein. The sample includes about half a million distinct CDR3 sequences, over 13% seen only once; the top ten take about 9.4%.

The TCR originated in a woman aged 25 to 45 with Graves' ophthalmopathy. The chain joins TRBV5-1 to TRBJ2-5; 10 positions match TRBD1. The sequenced sample was blood. CDR3: CASTPDRGLEETQYF. Here the CDR3 DNA reads TGCGCCAGCACCCCCGACAGGGGGCTGGAAGAGACCCAGTACTTC.